The clone carrying this T cell receptor beta chain was counted once. This sequence may be a read error, since a much larger clone differs from it by one base. The data are from a study of blood T cells in healthy people across ages. Each individual donor underwent a draw of about 11 milliliters of peripheral blood. Alongside a J-beta primer mix, a sample-barcoded 5' primer served in a second PCR lasting about 7 to 12 cycles. TCRdb redid the calling of the 5' RACE reads with MiXCR, one entry per CDR3 protein. The sample contains 700,000 or so distinct CDR3 sequences, 20% to 25% of which appear only once. The sequenced sample consisted of blood. The receptor comes from a man between 65 and 80 years old in good health.

CDR3 sequence reads: CASSFQQSYGCTF. The CDR3 DNA is TGTGCCAGCAGCTTTCAACAGAGCTATGGCTGCACCTTC. This chain links TRBV5-5 with TRBJ1-2; D uncertain. In germline, CDR1 is SGHKS, CDR2 YYEKEE (reference sequence). The CDR3 loop spans 13 amino acids.